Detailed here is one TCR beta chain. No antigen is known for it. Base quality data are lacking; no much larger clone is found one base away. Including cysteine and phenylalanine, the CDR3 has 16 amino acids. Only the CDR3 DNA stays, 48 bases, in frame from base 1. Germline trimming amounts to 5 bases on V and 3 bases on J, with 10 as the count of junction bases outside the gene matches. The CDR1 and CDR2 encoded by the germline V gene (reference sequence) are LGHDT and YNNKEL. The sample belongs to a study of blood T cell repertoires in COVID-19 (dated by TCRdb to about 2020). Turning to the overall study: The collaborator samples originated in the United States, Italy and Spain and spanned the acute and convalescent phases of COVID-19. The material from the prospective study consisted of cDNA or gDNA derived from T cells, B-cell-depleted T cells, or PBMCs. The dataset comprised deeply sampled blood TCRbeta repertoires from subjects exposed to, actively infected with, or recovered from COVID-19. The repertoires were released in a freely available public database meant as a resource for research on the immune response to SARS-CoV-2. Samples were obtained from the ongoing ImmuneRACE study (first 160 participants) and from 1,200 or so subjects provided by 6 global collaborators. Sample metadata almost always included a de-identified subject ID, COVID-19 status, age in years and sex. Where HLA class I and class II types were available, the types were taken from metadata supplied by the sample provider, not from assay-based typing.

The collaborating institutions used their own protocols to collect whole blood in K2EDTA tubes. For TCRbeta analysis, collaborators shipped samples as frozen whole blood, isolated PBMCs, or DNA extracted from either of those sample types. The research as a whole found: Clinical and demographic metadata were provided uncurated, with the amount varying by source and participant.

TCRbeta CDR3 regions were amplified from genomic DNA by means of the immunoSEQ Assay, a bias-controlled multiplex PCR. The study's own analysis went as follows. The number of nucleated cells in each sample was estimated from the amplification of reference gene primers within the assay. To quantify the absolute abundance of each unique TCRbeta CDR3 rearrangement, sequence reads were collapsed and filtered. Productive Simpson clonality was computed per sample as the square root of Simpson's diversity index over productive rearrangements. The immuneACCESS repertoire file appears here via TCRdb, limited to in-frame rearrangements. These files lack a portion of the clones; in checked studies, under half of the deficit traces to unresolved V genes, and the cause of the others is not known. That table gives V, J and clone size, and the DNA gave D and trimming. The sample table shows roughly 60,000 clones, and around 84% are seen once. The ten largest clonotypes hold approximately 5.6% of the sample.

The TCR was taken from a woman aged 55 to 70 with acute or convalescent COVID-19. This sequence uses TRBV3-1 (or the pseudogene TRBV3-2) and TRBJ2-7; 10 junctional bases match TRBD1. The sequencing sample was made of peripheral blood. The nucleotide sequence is TGTGCCAGCAGCGGAGGGAGGGACAGGGGTATCTACGAGCAGTACTTC. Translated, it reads CASSGGRDRGIYEQYF.